This entry lists 12 T cell receptor beta chains sequenced from one sample in a study of blood T cell repertoires in COVID-19. Sequencing was performed with immunoSEQ multiplex PCR; in TCRdb, only in-frame clones are kept and a portion is missing. The sample carries more than 60,000 clones, 88% recorded once. The sequencing sample was made of peripheral blood. Receptors were obtained from a woman aged 60 to 75 with COVID-19, enrolled during active disease.

The V call is TRBV3-1 (or the pseudogene TRBV3-2), the J call TRBJ1-5; weak D call: TRBD1 (5 bases). Between the trimmed V and J ends, which lost 0 bases and 3 bases, there was a span of 9 bases. The germline V gene encodes CDR1 LGHDT and CDR2 YNNKEL (reference sequence). CDR3 length equals 15 residues. The CDR3 DNA follows: TGTGCCAGCAGCCAAGACACGACAGCCAATCAGCCCCAGCATTTT. Translation gives CASSQDTTANQPQHF.

This clone occurred once. This chain uses TRBV27 with TRBJ1-1, with 8 bases lining up with TRBD1. The ends lost 6 bases at V and 1 base at J; junction bases unmatched: 4. This CDR3 region has 14 residues. Germline V gene sequence: CDR1 MNHEY, CDR2 SMNVEV (reference sequence). The CDR3: CASRLGQGNTEAFF. The CDR3 DNA follows: TGTGCCAGCAGACTCGGACAGGGGAACACTGAAGCTTTCTTT.

The CDR3 loop is CASSLPTSGVEKLFF. CDR3 bases: TGTGCCAGCAGCTTACCCACGTCAGGGGTAGAAAAACTGTTTTTT. The rearrangement links TRBV7-2 to TRBJ1-4, with a weak D call TRBD1 (6 bases). V was trimmed by 2 bases and J by 8 bases, leaving 15 bases between them. Germline V gives CDR1 SGHTA, CDR2 FQGNSA. The CDR3 is 15 residues long.

V gene TRBV28 combines with J gene TRBJ2-7, with D uncertain. V was clipped by 2 bases and J by 2 bases, with 7 bases between them. CDR1 is MDHEN and CDR2 is SYDVKM in the germline V gene. This CDR3 has 13 amino acids. The CDR3 reads CASSLGNTYEQYF. The CDR3 DNA reads as TGTGCCAGCAGTTTAGGCAACACCTACGAGCAGTACTTC.

The chain uses TRBV5-1 and TRBJ1-4; D is undetermined. The CDR3 extends over 15 amino acids. Germline-derived CDR1 and CDR2 are SGHRS and YFSETQ. V shed 0 bases and J shed 3 bases, with 9 bases lying between them. The CDR3 region has the DNA TGCGCCAGCAGCTTGGCGCAGGATTCTAATGAAAAACTGTTTTTT. Its translation is CASSLAQDSNEKLFF. The variable domain in full, with the rest retrieved from reference TRBV5-1 and TRBJ1-4, is KAGVTQTPRYLIKTRGQQVTLSCSPISGHRSVSWYQQTPGQGLQFLFEYFSETQRNKGNFPGRFSGRQFSNSRSEMNVSTLELGDSALYLCASSLAQDSNEKLFFGSGTQLSVL.

The chain couples TRBV12-3 or TRBV12-4 to TRBJ1-1; D gene uncertain. The CDR3 loop spans 13 amino acids. Trimming cost V 5 bases and J 3 bases, with 10 bases left between them. In nucleotides, the CDR3 is TGTGCCAGCAGTAATCCGGGGTACACTGAAGCTTTCTTT. It encodes CASSNPGYTEAFF.

The rearrangement joins TRBV7-2 to TRBJ2-7, with TRBD1 identical over 8 bases. Germline values: CDR1 SGHTA, CDR2 FQGNSA. The CDR3 is 15 residues long. J lost 3 bases, V lost 3 bases, and 7 bases had no gene match. CDR3 residues: CASSFPGTGVYEQYF. In DNA, the CDR3 is TGTGCCAGCAGCTTCCCCGGGACAGGAGTCTACGAGCAGTACTTC.

The CDR3 spells CASSYSHGSGRVIGSYNEQFF. The CDR3 coding sequence is TGTGCCAGCAGTTACTCCCATGGTAGCGGGAGGGTTATAGGCTCCTACAATGAGCAGTTCTTC. The gene calls are TRBV6-2 or TRBV6-3 and TRBJ2-1; 11 bases match TRBD2. Unmatched junction bases numbered 13, after V lost 0 bases and J lost 0 bases. Germline lookup yields CDR1 MNHEY and CDR2 SVGEGT. The CDR3 has 21 amino acids.

The chain carries TRBV7-9 and TRBJ2-5; 12 bases align to TRBD2. The J segment lost 4 bases and the V segment lost 5 bases, leaving 14 bases of the junction unmatched. CDR1 and CDR2 (germline): SEHNR, FQNEAQ (reference sequence). This CDR3 comprises 18 residues. DNA of the CDR3: TGTGCCAGCAGCCCCCGCCAGGCTAGCGGGGGGGCTGGAGAGACCCAGTACTTC. Translated: CASSPRQASGGAGETQYF.

The rearrangement joins TRBV28 to TRBJ1-2; the D gene is possibly TRBD1 (6 bases). The CDR3 is 13 residues long. Trimming cost V 4 bases and J 2 bases, with 8 bases left between them. Germline V gives CDR1 MDHEN, CDR2 SYDVKM. In DNA form, the CDR3 reads TGTGCCAGCAGTTCACAGGGCAACTATGGCTACACCTTC. It is translated as CASSSQGNYGYTF.

J is TRBJ1-6 and V is TRBV7-2; D gene unclear. In germline, CDR1 is SGHTA, CDR2 FQGNSA. The CDR3 is 17 amino acids. Trimming cost V 2 bases and J 0 bases, with 11 bases left between them. The CDR3 spells CASSLFEGSSYNSPLHF. In nucleotides, the CDR3 is TGTGCCAGCAGCTTATTTGAGGGAAGCTCCTATAATTCACCCCTCCACTTT. The whole variable domain, filled in from reference TRBV7-2 and TRBJ1-6, reads GAGVSQSPSNKVTEKGKDVELRCDPISGHTALYWYRQSLGQGLEFLIYFQGNSAPDKSGLPSDRFSAERTGGSVSTLTIQRTQQEDSAVYLCASSLFEGSSYNSPLHFGNGTRLTVT.

This clone was detected only once. V and J are TRBV11-3 and TRBJ2-7; D is undetermined. The V end lost 1 base, the J end lost 7 bases, and 8 bases lay between the germline ends. CDR1 and CDR2 (germline): SGHNT, YENEEA. The CDR3 runs to 12 residues. The CDR3, as DNA: TGTGCCAGCAGCTTAGGGAGTTATGAGCAGTACTTC. Amino acids: CASSLGSYEQYF.